These 15 T cell receptor beta chains came from one sample sequenced in a study of T-cell reconstitution after alpha-beta-depleted transplantation in children. Unique molecular identifiers were incorporated during preparation of the TCRbeta library. TCRdb analysed the PCR reads with MiXCR anew, one entry per CDR3 protein. Here the sample spans about 610,000 distinct CDR3 sequences, 27% being singletons. This specimen was PBMCs, taken before TCRalphabeta/CD19-depleted stem cell transplant. These receptor sequences come from a boy less than two years old with Wiskott-Aldrich syndrome, due to receive a stem cell transplant.

This clonotype was seen a few times. The chain uses TRBV5-1 and TRBJ2-3, with TRBD2 identical over 16 bases. This CDR3 region has 18 residues. The V gene end was trimmed by 0 bases and the J gene end by 4 bases; junction bases not matched to a gene: 5. The germline V gene encodes CDR1 SGHRS and CDR2 YFSETQ. The DNA for the CDR3 is TGCGCCAGCAGCTTGGGGGGACTAGCGGGAGGGTCCGCAGATACGCAGTATTTT. This gives the protein CASSLGGLAGGSADTQYF. Together with reference TRBV5-1 and TRBJ2-3, the CDR3 gives the full variable domain: KAGVTQTPRYLIKTRGQQVTLSCSPISGHRSVSWYQQTPGQGLQFLFEYFSETQRNKGNFPGRFSGRQFSNSRSEMNVSTLELGDSALYLCASSLGGLAGGSADTQYFGPGTRLTVL.

The chain has TRBV20-1 and TRBJ2-1; TRBD2 matches at 9 bases. CDR1 and CDR2 from the germline V gene are DFQATT and SNEGSKA (reference sequence). The CDR3 runs 15 residues. V shed 3 bases and J 4 bases; nucleotides not matched to a gene: 7. In nucleotides, the CDR3 is TGCAGTGCTAGTCGGGGAGCGGGAGGATACAATGAGCAGTTCTTC. Protein: CSASRGAGGYNEQFF.

This clonotype was seen only a few times. This chain links TRBV7-8 with TRBJ1-5, with D unresolved. The germline CDR1 and CDR2 sequences are SGHVS and FQNEAQ. V was pared by 2 bases and J by 7 bases, with 9 bases between. This CDR3 is built from 13 residues. CDR3 residues: CASSLLGEQPQHF. The CDR3 DNA is TGTGCCAGCAGCTTACTAGGAGAACAGCCCCAGCATTTT. The full variable domain, completed using reference TRBV7-8 and TRBJ1-5, is GAGVSQSPRYKVAKRGQDVALRCDPISGHVSLFWYQQALGQGPEFLTYFQNEAQLDKSGLPSDRFFAERPEGSVSTLKIQRTQQEDSAVYLCASSLLGEQPQHFGDGTRLSIL.

The chain employs TRBV5-1 and TRBJ2-7; D perhaps matches TRBD2 (5 bases). V lost 3 bases to trimming and J lost 6 bases, with 19 bases between them. This CDR3 has 15 amino acids. Germline CDR1 reads SGHRS; CDR2 reads YFSETQ. The CDR3 sequence is CASSWRLNIEGEQYF. The CDR3 DNA reads as TGCGCCAGCAGCTGGAGACTGAATATTGAGGGCGAGCAGTACTTC.

This clonotype has at least ten counts. The chain recombines TRBV5-1 with TRBJ2-7; TRBD1 matches 7 bases. The CDR3 loop spans 18 amino acids. V shed 4 bases and J 2 bases; nucleotides not matched to a gene: 18. CDR1 is SGHRS and CDR2 is YFSETQ in the germline V gene. The DNA of the CDR3 is TGCGCCAGCAGCACCCTGACAGGGACCGGGACACTTACCTACGAGCAGTACTTC. It codes for CASSTLTGTGTLTYEQYF.

The V gene is TRBV20-1, the J gene TRBJ2-3; D gene uncertain. In germline, CDR1 is DFQATT, CDR2 SNEGSKA (reference sequence). This CDR3 is built from 13 residues. Trimming removed 4 bases at V and 2 bases at J, with 10 bases between. CDR3 bases: TGCAGTGCTAATAGGCCATCCACAGATACGCAGTATTTT. It translates to CSANRPSTDTQYF.

The rearrangement uses TRBV15 and TRBJ2-3; 9 nucleotides agree with TRBD1. Germline lookup yields CDR1 LNHNV and CDR2 YYDKDF (reference sequence). The ends lost 1 base at V and 4 bases at J; junction bases unmatched: 6. CDR3 length: 16 residues. CDR3: CATSRAGTGRPDTQYF. The CDR3 nucleotides are TGTGCCACCAGCAGAGCTGGGACAGGGAGGCCAGATACGCAGTATTTT.

The chain carries TRBV5-1 and TRBJ2-1; D unresolved. Germline CDR1 reads SGHRS; CDR2 reads YFSETQ. CDR3 length equals 15 residues. The germline V and J ends were trimmed by 2 bases and 0 bases, with 9 bases remaining between them. Here the CDR3 reads CASSLYGGSYNEQFF. As DNA, the CDR3 is TGCGCCAGCAGCTTATACGGTGGCTCCTACAATGAGCAGTTCTTC.

In this sample, this clonotype turned up a few times. V usage is TRBV28 and J usage is TRBJ1-5; possibly TRBD1 for D (6 bases). V lost 3 bases to trimming and J lost 0 bases, with 12 bases between them. Germline V gives CDR1 MDHEN, CDR2 SYDVKM. This CDR3 comprises 16 residues. The CDR3 DNA is TGTGCCAGCAGTTTTCGGGGGCAGTATAGCAATCAGCCCCAGCATTTT. Its translation: CASSFRGQYSNQPQHF.

The chain links TRBV7-9 to TRBJ2-3, with TRBD1 matching 7 bases. This CDR3 has 17 residues. From germline, CDR1 is SEHNR and CDR2 FQNEAQ (reference sequence). V lost 5 bases, J lost 1 base, and 12 bases stayed unmatched. CDR3 loop: CASSPRIEGAGTDTQYF. In nucleotides, the CDR3 is TGTGCCAGCAGCCCCCGGATCGAGGGGGCCGGCACAGATACGCAGTATTTT.

V gene TRBV5-1 combines with J gene TRBJ1-3; tentatively, D is TRBD1 (5 bases). CDR3 length equals 12 residues. Germline V lookup: CDR1 SGHRS, CDR2 YFSETQ. Trimming took off 0 bases at V and 8 bases at J, with 6 bases between the two ends. CDR3 nucleotides: TGCGCCAGCAGCTTGGAAGGGGACACCATATATTTT. Residues: CASSLEGDTIYF. The variable domain in full, with the rest retrieved from reference TRBV5-1 and TRBJ1-3, is KAGVTQTPRYLIKTRGQQVTLSCSPISGHRSVSWYQQTPGQGLQFLFEYFSETQRNKGNFPGRFSGRQFSNSRSEMNVSTLELGDSALYLCASSLEGDTIYFGEGSWLTVV.

The chain uses TRBV5-1 and TRBJ1-3, with TRBD1 matching over 7 bases. CDR3 length equals 13 residues. V shed 6 bases and J 4 bases; nucleotides not matched to a gene: 4. CDR1 and CDR2 (germline): SGHRS, YFSETQ. CDR3 amino acids: CASTRDSGNTIYF. The CDR3 DNA reads as TGCGCCAGCACCAGGGACAGCGGAAACACCATATATTTT.

The chain employs TRBV18 and TRBJ2-1; D possibly corresponds to TRBD2 (6 bases). From germline, CDR1 is KGHSH and CDR2 LQKENI. Trimming shortened V by 2 bases and J by 9 bases, and 17 bases separated the two germline ends. This CDR3 spans 15 amino acids. CDR3 amino acids: CASSPGTSLLREQFF. DNA of the CDR3: TGTGCCAGCTCACCAGGGACTTCCCTTCTACGTGAGCAGTTCTTC.

This clonotype has just a few counts. This chain links TRBV27 with TRBJ1-2, with D tentatively TRBD1 (6 bases). Germline CDR1 is MNHEY and CDR2 is SMNVEV (reference sequence). Trimming took 5 bases from V and 7 from J, leaving 14 bases between them. This CDR3 region has 13 residues. Here the CDR3 DNA reads TGTGCCAGCAGTCCCCGACAGGCCCCTGGCTACACCTTC. Its translation is CASSPRQAPGYTF.

This clonotype was found a few times. The V and J genes are TRBV20-1 and TRBJ1-2, with 9 bases identical to TRBD1. Germline CDR1 reads DFQATT; CDR2 reads SNEGSKA (reference sequence). The V and J ends lost 6 bases and 8 bases, in that order; junction bases with no gene match: 10. The CDR3 totals 13 residues. The CDR3 loop reads CSAGQGQGSGYTF. CDR3 in DNA: TGCAGTGCAGGACAGGGACAGGGAAGCGGCTACACCTTC.